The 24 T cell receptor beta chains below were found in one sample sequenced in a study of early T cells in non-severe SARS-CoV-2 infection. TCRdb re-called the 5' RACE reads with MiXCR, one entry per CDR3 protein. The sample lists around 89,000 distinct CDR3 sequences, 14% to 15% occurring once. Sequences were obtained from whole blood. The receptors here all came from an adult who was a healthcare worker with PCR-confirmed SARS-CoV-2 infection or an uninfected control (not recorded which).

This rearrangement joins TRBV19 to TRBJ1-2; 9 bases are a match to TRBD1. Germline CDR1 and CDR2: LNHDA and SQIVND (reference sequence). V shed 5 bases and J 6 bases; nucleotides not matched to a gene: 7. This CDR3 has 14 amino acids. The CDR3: CASSPQTGGDGYTF. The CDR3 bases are TGTGCCAGTAGTCCCCAGACAGGGGGAGATGGCTACACCTTC.

As DNA, the CDR3 is TGTGCCAGCAGTACTCAGATGGGGACAGATACGCAGTATTTT. It specifies CASSTQMGTDTQYF. V is TRBV6-2 or TRBV6-3 and J is TRBJ2-3; D unclear. Germline CDR1 is MNHEY and CDR2 is SVGEGT. Trimming took off 5 bases at V and 3 bases at J, with 12 bases between the two ends. This CDR3 is 14 amino acids long.

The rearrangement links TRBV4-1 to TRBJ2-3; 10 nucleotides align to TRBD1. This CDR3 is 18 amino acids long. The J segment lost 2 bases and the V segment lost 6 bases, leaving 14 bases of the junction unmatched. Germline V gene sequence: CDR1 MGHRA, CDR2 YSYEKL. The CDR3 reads CASRLDRGRNPSTDTQYF. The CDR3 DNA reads TGCGCCAGCAGACTCGACAGGGGGCGTAACCCATCCACAGATACGCAGTATTTT.

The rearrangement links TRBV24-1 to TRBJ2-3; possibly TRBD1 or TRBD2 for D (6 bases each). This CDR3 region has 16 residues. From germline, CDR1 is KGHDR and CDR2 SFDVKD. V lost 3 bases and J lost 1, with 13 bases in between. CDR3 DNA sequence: TGTGCCACCAGTGATCGGTTTCGGGGGCGCACAGATACGCAGTATTTT. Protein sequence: CATSDRFRGRTDTQYF.

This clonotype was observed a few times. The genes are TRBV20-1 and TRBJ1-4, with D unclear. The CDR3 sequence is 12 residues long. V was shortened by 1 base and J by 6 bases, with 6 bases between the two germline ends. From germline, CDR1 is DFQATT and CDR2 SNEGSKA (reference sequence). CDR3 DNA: TGCAGTGCTAGAGCGACCGATGAAAAACTGTTTTTT. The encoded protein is CSARATDEKLFF.

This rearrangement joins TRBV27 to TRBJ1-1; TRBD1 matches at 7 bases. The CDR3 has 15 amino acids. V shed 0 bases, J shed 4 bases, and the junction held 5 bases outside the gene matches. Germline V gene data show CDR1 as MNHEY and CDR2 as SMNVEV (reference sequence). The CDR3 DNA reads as TGTGCCAGCAGTTTATCAGGGGGCGGGGGCACTGAAGCTTTCTTT. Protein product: CASSLSGGGGTEAFF.

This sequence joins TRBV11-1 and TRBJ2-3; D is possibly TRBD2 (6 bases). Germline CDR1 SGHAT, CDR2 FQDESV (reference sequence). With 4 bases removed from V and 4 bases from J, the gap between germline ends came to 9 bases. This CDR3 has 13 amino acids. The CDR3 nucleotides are TGTGCCAGCAGCTCCGGGAGCCCAGATACGCAGTATTTT. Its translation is CASSSGSPDTQYF.

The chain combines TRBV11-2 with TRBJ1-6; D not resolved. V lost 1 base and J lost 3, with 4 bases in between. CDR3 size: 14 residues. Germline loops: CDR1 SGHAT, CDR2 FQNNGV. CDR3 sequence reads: CASSLGDYNSPLHF. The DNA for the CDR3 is TGTGCCAGCAGCTTAGGGGACTATAATTCACCCCTCCACTTT.

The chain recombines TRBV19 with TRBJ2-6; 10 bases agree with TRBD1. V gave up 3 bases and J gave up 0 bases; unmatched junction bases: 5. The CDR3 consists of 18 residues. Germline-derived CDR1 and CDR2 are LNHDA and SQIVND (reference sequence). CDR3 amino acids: CASSMGRDRGSGANVLTF. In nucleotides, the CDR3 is TGTGCCAGTAGTATGGGACGGGACAGGGGCTCTGGGGCCAACGTCCTGACTTTC.

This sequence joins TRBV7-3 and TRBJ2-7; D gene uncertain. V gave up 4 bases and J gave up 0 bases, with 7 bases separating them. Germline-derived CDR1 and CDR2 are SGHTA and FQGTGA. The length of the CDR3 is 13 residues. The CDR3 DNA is TGTGCCAGCAGCTCCCAATACTCCTACGAGCAGTACGTC. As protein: CASSSQYSYEQYV.

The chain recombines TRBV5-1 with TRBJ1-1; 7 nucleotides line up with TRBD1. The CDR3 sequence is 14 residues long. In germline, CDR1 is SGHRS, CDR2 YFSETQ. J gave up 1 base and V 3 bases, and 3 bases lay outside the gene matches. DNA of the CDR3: TGCGCCAGCAGCTGGACAGGATCGAACACTGAAGCTTTCTTT. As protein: CASSWTGSNTEAFF.

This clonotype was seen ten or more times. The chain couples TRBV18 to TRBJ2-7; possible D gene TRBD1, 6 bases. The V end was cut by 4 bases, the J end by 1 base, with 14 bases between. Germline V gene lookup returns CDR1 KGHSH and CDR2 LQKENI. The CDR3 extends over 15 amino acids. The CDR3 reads CASSLNRDPSYEQYV. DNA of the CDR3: TGTGCCAGCTCACTGAACAGGGACCCGTCCTACGAGCAGTACGTC.

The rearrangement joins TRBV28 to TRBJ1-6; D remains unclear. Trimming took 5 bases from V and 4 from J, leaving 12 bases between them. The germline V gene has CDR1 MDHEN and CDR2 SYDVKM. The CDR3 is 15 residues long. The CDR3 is CASSPPVFYNSPLHF. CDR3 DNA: TGTGCCAGCAGTCCACCCGTCTTTTATAATTCACCCCTCCACTTT.

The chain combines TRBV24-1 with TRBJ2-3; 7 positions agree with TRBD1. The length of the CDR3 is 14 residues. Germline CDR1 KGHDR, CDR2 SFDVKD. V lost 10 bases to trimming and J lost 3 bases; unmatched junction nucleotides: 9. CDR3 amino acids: CATAGGFVTDTQYF. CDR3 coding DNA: TGTGCCACGGCAGGGGGTTTTGTGACAGATACGCAGTATTTT.

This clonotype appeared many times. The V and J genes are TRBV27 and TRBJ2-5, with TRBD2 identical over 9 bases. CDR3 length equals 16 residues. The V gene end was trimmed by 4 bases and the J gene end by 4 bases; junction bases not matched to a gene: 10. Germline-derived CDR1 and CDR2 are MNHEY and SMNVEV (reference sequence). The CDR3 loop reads CASSSRGIAGVETQYF. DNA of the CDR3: TGTGCCAGCAGTTCGCGGGGGATAGCGGGGGTAGAGACCCAGTACTTC.

The CDR3 region is CATSRENTEAFF. The CDR3 nucleotides are TGTGCCACCAGCAGGGAGAACACTGAAGCTTTCTTT. The chain is built from TRBV15 and TRBJ1-1; D is unclear. V lost 3 bases to trimming and J lost 1 base, with 3 bases between them. This CDR3 spans 12 amino acids. The V gene's germline CDR1 is LNHNV and CDR2 YYDKDF (reference sequence).

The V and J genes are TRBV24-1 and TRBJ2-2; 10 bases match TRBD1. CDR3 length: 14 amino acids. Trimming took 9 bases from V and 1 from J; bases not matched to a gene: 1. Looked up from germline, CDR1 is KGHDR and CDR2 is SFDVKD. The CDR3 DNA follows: TGTGCCACCCGGGACAGGGGGAACACCGGGGAGCTGTTTTTT. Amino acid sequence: CATRDRGNTGELFF.

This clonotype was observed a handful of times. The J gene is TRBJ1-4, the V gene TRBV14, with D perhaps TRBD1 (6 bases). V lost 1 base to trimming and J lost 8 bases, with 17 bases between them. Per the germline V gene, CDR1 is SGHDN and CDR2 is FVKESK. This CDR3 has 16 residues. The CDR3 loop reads CASSQGDTRRLEKLFF. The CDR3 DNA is TGTGCCAGCAGCCAAGGGGACACCCGTAGGTTGGAAAAACTGTTTTTT.

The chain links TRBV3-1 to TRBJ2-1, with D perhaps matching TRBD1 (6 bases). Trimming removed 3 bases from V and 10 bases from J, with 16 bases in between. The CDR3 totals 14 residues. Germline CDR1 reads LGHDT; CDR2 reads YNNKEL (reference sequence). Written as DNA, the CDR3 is TGTGCCAGCAGCCACGATGACAGGCTAAAAGAGCAGTTCTTC. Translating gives CASSHDDRLKEQFF.

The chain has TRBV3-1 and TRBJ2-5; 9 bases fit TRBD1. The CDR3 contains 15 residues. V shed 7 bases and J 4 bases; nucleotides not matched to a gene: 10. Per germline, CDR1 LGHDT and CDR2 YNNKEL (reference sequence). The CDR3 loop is CASNIQGAAGETQYF. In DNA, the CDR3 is TGTGCCAGCAACATACAGGGGGCGGCAGGAGAGACCCAGTACTTC.

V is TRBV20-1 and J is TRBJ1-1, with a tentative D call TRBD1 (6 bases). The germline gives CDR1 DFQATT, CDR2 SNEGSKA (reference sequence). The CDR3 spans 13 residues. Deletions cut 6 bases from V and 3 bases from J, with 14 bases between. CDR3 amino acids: CSAERTDYTEAFF. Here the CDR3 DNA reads TGCAGTGCGGAGCGGACAGACTACACTGAAGCTTTCTTT.

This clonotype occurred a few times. CDR3 in amino acids: CASSPTDNQPQHF. The CDR3 DNA reads as TGTGCCAGCTCACCGACAGACAATCAGCCCCAGCATTTT. The chain employs TRBV18 and TRBJ1-5, with D possibly being TRBD1 (5 bases). Germline CDR1 and CDR2: KGHSH and LQKENI. The germline V and J ends were trimmed by 3 bases and 3 bases, with 6 bases remaining between them. The CDR3 totals 13 residues. The variable domain in full, with the rest retrieved from reference TRBV18 and TRBJ1-5, is NAGVMQNPRHLVRRRGQEARLRCSPMKGHSHVYWYRQLPEEGLKFMVYLQKENIIDESGMPKERFSAEFPKEGPSILRIQQVVRGDSAAYFCASSPTDNQPQHFGDGTRLSIL.

CDR3 nucleotide sequence: TGTGCCAGCAGCTTAGGGCTAGCGGGGGGATTTTTAGTTGAGCAGTTCTTC. This gives the protein CASSLGLAGGFLVEQFF. This chain joins TRBV7-8 and TRBJ2-1; 11 nucleotides match TRBD2. The CDR3 runs 17 residues. CDR1 is SGHVS and CDR2 is FQNEAQ in the germline V gene. V dropped 1 base and J dropped 9; count of bases not matched to a gene: 11.

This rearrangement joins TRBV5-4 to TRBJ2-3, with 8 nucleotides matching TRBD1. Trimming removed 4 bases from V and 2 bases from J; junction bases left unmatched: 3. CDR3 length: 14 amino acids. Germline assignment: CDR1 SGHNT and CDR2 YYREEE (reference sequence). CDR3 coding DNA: TGTGCCAGCAGCGGACAGGGCCCCACAGATACGCAGTATTTT. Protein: CASSGQGPTDTQYF.